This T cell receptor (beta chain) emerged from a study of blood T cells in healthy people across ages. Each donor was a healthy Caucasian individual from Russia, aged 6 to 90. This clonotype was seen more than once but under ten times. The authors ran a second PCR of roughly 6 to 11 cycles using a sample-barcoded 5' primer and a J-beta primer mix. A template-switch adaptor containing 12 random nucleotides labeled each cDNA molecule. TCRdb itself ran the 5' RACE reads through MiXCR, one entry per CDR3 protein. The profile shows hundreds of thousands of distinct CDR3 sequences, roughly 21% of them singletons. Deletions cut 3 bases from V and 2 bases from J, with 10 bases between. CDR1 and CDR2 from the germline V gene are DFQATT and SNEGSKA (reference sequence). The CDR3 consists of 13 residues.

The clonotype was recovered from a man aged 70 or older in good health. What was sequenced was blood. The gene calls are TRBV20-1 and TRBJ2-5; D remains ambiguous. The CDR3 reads CSASVQLQETQYF. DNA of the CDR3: TGCAGTGCTAGTGTCCAGTTGCAAGAGACCCAGTACTTC.